The clone carrying this T cell receptor (beta chain) occurred a few times. Antigen specificity is unknown. This record comes from a study of blood T cells in healthy people across ages. As for the study in general: The capture of about one barcoded beta molecule per two T cells was achieved by template switching.

Study conclusions and caveats: Unknown CMV status may confound age-related changes in expanded clones.

The study recruited healthy Caucasian donors from Russia who were aged about 6 to 95. PCR was performed a second time for about 6 to 12 cycles using a sample-barcoded 5' primer and a J-beta primer mix. A template-switch adaptor that had 12 random nucleotides put a tag on each cDNA molecule. MiXCR was run by TCRdb on the 5' RACE reads, yielding one entry per CDR3 protein. The sample lists around 900,000 distinct CDR3 sequences, roughly 51% occurring once. CDR1 is SGHTA and CDR2 is FQGNSA in the germline V gene. Between the trimmed V and J ends, which lost 5 bases and 1 base, there was a span of 14 bases. The CDR3 totals 15 residues.

Sequenced sample: blood. The clonotype comes from a woman between 55 and 75 years old in good health. The rearrangement uses TRBV7-2 and TRBJ2-5; the D gene is possibly TRBD1 (6 bases). The CDR3 loop is CASSATGQSQETQYF. The CDR3 bases are TGTGCCAGCAGCGCCACGGGACAATCCCAAGAGACCCAGTACTTC.